The clone carrying this T cell receptor beta chain occurred a few times. Its antigen remains unidentified. This sample is drawn from a study of CD8+ T cells in alopecia areata. Sorting from PBMCs produced CD4+ and CD8+ T cells. RNA was isolated and reverse transcribed to cDNA, the sequencing template. Measured with immunoSEQ multiplex PCR; TCRdb has only the in-frame clones, and not every one. The repertoire includes 98,000 or so clones, approximately 59% of them detected once, and 20% to 25% sits in the top ten. Study conclusions and caveats: Clonality was higher in lesional than normal scalp, especially in alopecia totalis/universalis. Scalp data also include sequences from resident alphabeta T cells of normal skin. Clarity of TCR sharing across patients fell short of that in mice, possibly HLA-related.

Germline V CDR1 and CDR2: MGHRA, YSYEKL. This CDR3 region has 15 residues. Trimming took 0 bases from V and 2 from J; bases not matched to a gene: 4. The TCR comes from a human donor in good health. The rearrangement uses TRBV4-1 and TRBJ2-7; 7 bases line up with TRBD1. Sequencing was performed on CD8+ T cells sorted from blood. Written as DNA, the CDR3 is TGCGCCAGCAGCCAAGAGACAGGGTGGGCCTACGAGCAGTACTTC. It specifies CASSQETGWAYEQYF.